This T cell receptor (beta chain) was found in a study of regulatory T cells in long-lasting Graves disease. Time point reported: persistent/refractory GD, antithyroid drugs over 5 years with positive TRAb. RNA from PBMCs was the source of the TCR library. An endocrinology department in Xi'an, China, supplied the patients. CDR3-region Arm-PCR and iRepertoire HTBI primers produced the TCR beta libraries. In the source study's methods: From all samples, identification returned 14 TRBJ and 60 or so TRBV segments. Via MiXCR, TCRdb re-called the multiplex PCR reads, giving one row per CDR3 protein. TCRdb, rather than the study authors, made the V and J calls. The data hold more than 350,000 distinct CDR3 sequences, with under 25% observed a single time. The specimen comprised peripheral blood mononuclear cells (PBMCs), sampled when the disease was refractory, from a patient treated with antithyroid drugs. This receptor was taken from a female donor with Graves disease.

CDR3 sequence (DNA): TGTGCCAGCAGTGAAACCTTGGGACAGGGTAAACATGAGCAGTTCTTC. Encoded protein: CASSETLGQGKHEQFF. The rearrangement uses TRBV2 and TRBJ2-1; 9 bases fit TRBD1. V shed 2 bases and J 8 bases; nucleotides not matched to a gene: 10. This CDR3 contains 16 residues. Germline V gene data show CDR1 as SNHLY and CDR2 as FYNNEI.